The clone carrying this T cell receptor (beta chain) came up once. These data come from a study of OX40 agonist ivuxolimab in advanced cancers. Only in-frame clones appear in the TCRdb table, and some are missing; sequencing was by immunoSEQ multiplex PCR. The sample lists more than 60,000 clones; about 86% were seen once. Trimming at V came to 8 bases and at J to 7 bases, leaving 9 bases not matched to a gene. CDR3 size: 16 residues. CDR1 is LNHDA and CDR2 is SQIVND in the germline V gene (reference sequence). This sample comprised CD4+ or CD8+ T cells sorted from blood, obtained in a trial of the OX40 agonist ivuxolimab. This chain joins TRBV19 and TRBJ2-1, with 15 bases fitting TRBD2. This receptor was obtained from an adult with an advanced solid tumor such as melanoma, head and neck, liver or kidney cancer. CDR3 DNA: TGTGCCAGTCGGCCGGCGGGACTAGCGGGGGGTAATGAGCAGTTCTTC. Translating it yields CASRPAGLAGGNEQFF.